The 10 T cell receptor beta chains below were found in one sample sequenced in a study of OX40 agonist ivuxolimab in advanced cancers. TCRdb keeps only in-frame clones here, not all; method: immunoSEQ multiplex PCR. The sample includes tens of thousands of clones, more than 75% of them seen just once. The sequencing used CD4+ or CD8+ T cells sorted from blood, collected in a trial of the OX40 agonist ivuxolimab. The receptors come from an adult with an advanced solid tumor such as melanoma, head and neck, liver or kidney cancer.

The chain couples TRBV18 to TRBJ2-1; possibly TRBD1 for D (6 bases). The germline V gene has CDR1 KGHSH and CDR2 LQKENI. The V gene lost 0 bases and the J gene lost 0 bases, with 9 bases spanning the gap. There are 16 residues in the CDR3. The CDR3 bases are TGTGCCAGCTCACCACCGGGGGCGAGCTCCTACAATGAGCAGTTCTTC. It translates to CASSPPGASSYNEQFF.

DNA for the CDR3: TGTGCCAGCTCCCAGGAGGGTAGCGGGAATAATGAGCAGTTCTTC. It encodes CASSQEGSGNNEQFF. This chain uses TRBV2 with TRBJ2-1; 8 bases are shared with TRBD2. This CDR3 is built from 15 residues. With V trimmed by 8 bases and J by 7 bases, 13 bases remained unmatched. The germline V gene encodes CDR1 SNHLY and CDR2 FYNNEI.

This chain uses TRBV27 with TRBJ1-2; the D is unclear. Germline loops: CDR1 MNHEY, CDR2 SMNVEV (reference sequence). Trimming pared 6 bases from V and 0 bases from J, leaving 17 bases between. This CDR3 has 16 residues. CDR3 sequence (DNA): TGTGCCAGCAGCGGGAAACGACTTGGGGCTAACTATGGCTACACCTTC. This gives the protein CASSGKRLGANYGYTF.

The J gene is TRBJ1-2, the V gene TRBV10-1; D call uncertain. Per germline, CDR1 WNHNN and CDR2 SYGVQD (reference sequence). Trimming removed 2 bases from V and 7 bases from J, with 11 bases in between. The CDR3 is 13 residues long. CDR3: CASSERGSRGYTF. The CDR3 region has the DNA TGCGCCAGCAGTGAGCGGGGATCCCGTGGCTACACCTTC.

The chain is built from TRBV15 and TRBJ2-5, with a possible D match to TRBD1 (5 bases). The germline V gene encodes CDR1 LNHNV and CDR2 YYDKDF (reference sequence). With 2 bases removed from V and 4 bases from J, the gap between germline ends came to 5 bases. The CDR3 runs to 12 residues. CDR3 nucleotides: TGTGCCACCAGCAGAACAGGAGAGACCCAGTACTTC. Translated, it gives CATSRTGETQYF.

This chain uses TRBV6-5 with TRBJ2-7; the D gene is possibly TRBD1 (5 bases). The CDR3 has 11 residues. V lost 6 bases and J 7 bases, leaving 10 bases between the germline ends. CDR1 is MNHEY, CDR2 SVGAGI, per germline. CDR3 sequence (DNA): TGTGCCAGCAGCCAAGGGGTTGAGCAGTACTTC. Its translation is CASSQGVEQYF.

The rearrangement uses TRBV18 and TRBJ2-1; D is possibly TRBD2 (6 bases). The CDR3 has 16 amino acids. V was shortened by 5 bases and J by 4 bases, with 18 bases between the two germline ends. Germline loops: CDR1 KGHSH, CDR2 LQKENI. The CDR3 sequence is CASSTQTGSLYNEQFF. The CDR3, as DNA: TGTGCCAGCTCAACACAAACCGGGAGCCTTTACAATGAGCAGTTCTTC.

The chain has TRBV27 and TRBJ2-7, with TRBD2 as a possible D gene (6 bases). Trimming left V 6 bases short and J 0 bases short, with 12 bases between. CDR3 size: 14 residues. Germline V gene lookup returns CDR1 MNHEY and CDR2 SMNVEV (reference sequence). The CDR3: CASRKTRTSYEQYF. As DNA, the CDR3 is TGTGCCAGCAGAAAGACTAGAACCTCCTACGAGCAGTACTTC.

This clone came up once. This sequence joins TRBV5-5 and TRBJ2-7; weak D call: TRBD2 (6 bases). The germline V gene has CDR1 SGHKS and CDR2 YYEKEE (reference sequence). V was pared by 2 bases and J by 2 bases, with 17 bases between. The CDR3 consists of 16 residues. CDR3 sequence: CASSLYGTGVAYEQYF. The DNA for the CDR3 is TGTGCCAGCAGCTTATACGGAACGGGAGTGGCCTACGAGCAGTACTTC.

DNA for the CDR3: TGTGCCAGCAGCGTTTCGGACGTTTCTGGTGGAAACACCATATATTTT. Encoded protein: CASSVSDVSGGNTIYF. The V gene is TRBV9, the J gene TRBJ1-3; no clear D. The V and J ends lost 2 bases and 3 bases respectively, with 15 bases between them. CDR1 and CDR2 (germline): SGDLS, YYNGEE. The CDR3 runs to 16 residues.